This T cell receptor (beta chain) was documented in a study of PD-1 blockade in classical Hodgkin lymphoma. The study, taken as a whole, reports: Repertoire difference causes, possibly disease activity or prior therapy, remain undefined.

TCRdb's copy holds only in-frame clones and misses some; the assay was immunoSEQ multiplex PCR. The sample contains 50,000 or so clones, roughly 73% of which appear only once. Patients all relapsed after autologous stem cell transplantation, and there was variation in brentuximab vedotin exposure. This CDR3 is built from 15 residues. Germline values: CDR1 MNHEY, CDR2 SMNVEV (reference sequence). J gave up 9 bases and V 6 bases, and 8 bases lay outside the gene matches. For this clone: Its antigen is not known.

The sample was peripheral blood mononuclear cells (PBMCs), taken before the second cycle of nivolumab. The receptor's source is a human donor with classical Hodgkin lymphoma. The rearrangement uses TRBV27 and TRBJ2-1; TRBD2 matches 13 bases. The CDR3 loop reads CASSRTSGRQAEQFF. Here the CDR3 DNA reads TGTGCCAGCAGCCGGACTAGCGGGAGACAAGCTGAGCAGTTCTTC.